This T cell receptor beta chain was documented in a study of immune evolution from preneoplasia to lung adenocarcinoma. Study conclusions and caveats: From normal lung to invasive adenocarcinoma, top clone frequencies appeared to decrease. Later-stage lesions seemingly showed higher T cell density and diversity than normal lung.

The germline V gene encodes CDR1 SGHRS and CDR2 YFSETQ. V lost 4 bases to trimming and J lost 3 bases, with 20 bases between them. The CDR3 is made up of 16 amino acids. Details on this clone: Its antigen is not known.

Sequencing was performed with immunoSEQ multiplex PCR; in TCRdb, only in-frame clones are kept and a portion is missing. Of about 4,900 clones listed, 65% to 80% were seen once; the top ten hold roughly 12%. Source material: FFPE minimally invasive lung adenocarcinoma tissue. This clonotype was sampled from a person between 65 and 79 years old with lung adenocarcinoma. The chain carries TRBV5-1 and TRBJ2-7; possibly TRBD1 or TRBD2 for D (5 bases each). The DNA for the CDR3 is TGCGCCAGCAGCACGGGGCATGGGGCGGGTAGCTACGAGCAGTACTTC. Encoded protein: CASSTGHGAGSYEQYF.